Here is one T cell receptor beta chain with its context. This specimen belongs to a study of shared clonotypes between healthy human individuals. Produced via immunoSEQ multiplex PCR; TCRdb's table is partial and in-frame only. The data show approximately 640,000 clones, 80% to 95% seen once. Unmatched junction bases numbered 4, after V lost 1 base and J lost 0 bases. Germline V lookup: CDR1 SQVTM, CDR2 ANQGSEA. This CDR3 contains 17 residues. Specimen: memory CD8+ T cells from PBMCs. Subset noted: CD45RO+ cells pooled with CCR7-negative TemRA cells. The V gene is TRBV29-1, the J gene TRBJ2-1, with 12 bases matching TRBD2. The source is a man aged 18 to 35 in good health. Some clones in this sample may be carry-over from other donors' samples. The CDR3 here is CSVEVLAGGSSYNEQFF. The CDR3 DNA reads TGCAGCGTTGAAGTTCTAGCGGGGGGGAGCTCCTACAATGAGCAGTTCTTC.